These T cell receptor beta chains were read from a single sample in a study of blood T cell repertoires in COVID-19. Clones were sequenced by immunoSEQ multiplex PCR, and TCRdb holds only the in-frame ones, with some missing. The data contain hundreds of thousands of clones, 80% to 90% of them singletons. The sequencing sample was made of PBMCs or T cells enriched from blood (not recorded which). The receptor source for this set is a woman aged 40 to 49 with acute COVID-19. The CDR3 runs from the conserved cysteine through the conserved F or W.

V	length	J	CDR3
TRBV4-1	16	TRBJ1-2	CASSQDLWRTGGGYTF
TRBV11-3	14	TRBJ1-4	CASRGGATNEKLFF
TRBV5-5	15	TRBJ1-5	CASSRTGGDNQPQHF
TRBV11-3	13	TRBJ1-5	CASSLGRGQPQHF
TRBV14	14	TRBJ1-6	CASSQDGLNSPLHF
TRBV3-1/TRBV3-2	17	TRBJ2-5	CASSQVLGTSRKETQYF
TRBV19	15	TRBJ1-1	CASSGGMTGETEAFF
TRBV6-2/TRBV6-3	16	TRBJ2-3	CASSPLAGAGTDTQYF
TRBV19	14	TRBJ1-2	CASSRDRSVYGYTF
TRBV7-9	14	TRBJ2-5	CASSPTTGVETQYF
TRBV3-1/TRBV3-2	14	TRBJ2-7	CASGKGSSSYEQYF
TRBV5-5	16	TRBJ2-7	CASSSHSDRSPYEQYF
TRBV5-4	16	TRBJ1-2	CASSLEAGLVNYGYTF
TRBV6-1	15	TRBJ2-7	CASSELGGGINEQYF
TRBV7-8	16	TRBJ1-3	CASSLSLGTSGNTIYF
TRBV4-1	14	TRBJ1-1	CASSPGQQNTEAFF
TRBV7-2	16	TRBJ2-1	CASSQRTSGANNEQFF
TRBV28	14	TRBJ2-7	CASSFRTASYEQYF